The rows below give T cell receptor beta chains drawn from one sample of a study of T-cell reconstitution after alpha-beta-depleted transplantation in children. TCRdb called the PCR reads again in MiXCR, with one record for every CDR3 protein. The data hold over 200,000 distinct CDR3 sequences, with approximately 11% observed a single time. The specimen comprised PBMCs, sampled before TCRalphabeta/CD19-depleted stem cell transplant. All receptors come from a child under three years old with acute myeloid leukemia, due to receive a stem cell transplant. Each CDR3 is given with its conserved first and last residue. A D gene is named only where the DNA matches it firmly. Clone size is stated in some rows and not others, as once, few, many or a class when expanded.

clone_size,d_call,j_call,v_call,cdr3_aa,cdr3_nt
many,.,TRBJ1-1,TRBV27,CASSLSTAPTSEAFF,TGTGCCAGCAGTTTATCTACAGCTCCAACTTCTGAAGCTTTCTTT
many,.,TRBJ2-7,TRBV9,CASSASARRGGDEQYF,TGTGCCAGCAGCGCTTCGGCTCGCCGTGGCGGGGACGAGCAGTACTTC
many,.,TRBJ2-1,TRBV20-1,CRGGAGNEQFF,TGCAGGGGGGGGGCAGGCAATGAGCAGTTCTTC
many,.,TRBJ2-6,TRBV7-9,CASSLERAGANVLTF,TGTGCCAGCAGCTTAGAGAGGGCTGGGGCCAACGTCCTGACTTTC
many,.,TRBJ2-2,TRBV5-1,CASSLGLANTGELFF,TGCGCCAGCAGCTTGGGACTAGCGAACACCGGGGAGCTGTTTTTT
.,TRBD1,TRBJ2-7,TRBV7-2,CASSFRYRRTGGEQYF,TGTGCCAGCAGCTTCCGTTATCGGCGGACAGGCGGCGAGCAGTACTTC
many,.,TRBJ2-3,TRBV29-1,CSVEASRAGDTQYF,TGCAGCGTTGAAGCAAGCAGGGCTGGAGATACGCAGTATTTT
many,TRBD2,TRBJ2-3,TRBV3-1,CASRTSGTDTQYF,TGTGCCAGCAGGACTAGCGGCACAGATACGCAGTATTTT
many,TRBD1,TRBJ2-5,TRBV5-5,CASSLPGQKTQYF,TGTGCCAGCAGCTTGCCGGGACAGAAGACCCAGTACTTC
.,TRBD2,TRBJ2-1,TRBV20-1,CSAQPHLADPYNEQLF,TGCAGTGCCCAACCACACCTAGCGGACCCCTACAATGAGCAGCTCTTC
many,.,TRBJ2-1,TRBV29-1,CSVEWGDEQFF,TGCAGCGTTGAATGGGGGGATGAGCAGTTCTTC
many,.,TRBJ1-3,TRBV5-6,CASSLDGLGGNTIYF,TGTGCCAGCAGCTTGGACGGCCTGGGAGGGAACACCATATATTTT
many,.,TRBJ2-2,TRBV12-3/TRBV12-4,CASSVEGRNTGELFF,TGTGCCAGCAGTGTAGAAGGGAGGAACACCGGGGAGCTGTTTTTT
.,.,TRBJ1-1,TRBV7-8,CASWGEGSPEAFF,TGTGCCAGCTGGGGGGAGGGATCGCCTGAAGCTTTCTTT
many,TRBD2,TRBJ2-7,TRBV7-9,CASSLGLATYEQYF,TGTGCCAGCAGCTTGGGACTAGCTACTTACGAGCAGTACTTC
.,TRBD2,TRBJ2-7,TRBV4-2,CASSPGTSGRTYEQYF,TGTGCCAGCAGCCCCGGGACTAGCGGGAGAACCTACGAGCAGTACTTC
many,TRBD2,TRBJ2-3,TRBV18,CASSPLSGSRADTQYF,TGTGCCAGCTCACCACTCAGCGGGAGTCGCGCAGATACGCAGTATTTT
many,.,TRBJ2-2,TRBV6-1,CASKANTGELFF,TGTGCCAGCAAGGCGAACACCGGGGAGCTGTTTTTT
many,.,TRBJ1-1,TRBV12-3/TRBV12-4,CASSSGPNTEAFF,TGTGCCAGCAGTTCAGGACCGAACACTGAAGCTTTCTTT
many,.,TRBJ1-3,TRBV20-1,CSVAGSVGNTIYF,TGCAGTGTTGCCGGCTCTGTTGGAAACACCATATATTTT
.,.,TRBJ2-1,TRBV6-2/TRBV6-3,CASSYSPSGSEQFF,TGTGCCAGCAGTTACTCCCCTTCGGGCAGTGAGCAGTTCTTC
many,.,TRBJ2-1,TRBV20-1,CSAIGNTNEQFF,TGCAGTGCTATAGGGAACACTAATGAGCAGTTCTTC
many,TRBD2,TRBJ2-2,TRBV6-2/TRBV6-3,CASSWGTSGTGELFF,TGTGCCAGCAGTTGGGGGACTAGCGGAACCGGGGAGCTGTTTTTT
many,TRBD2,TRBJ2-5,TRBV12-3/TRBV12-4,CASSPGTSGRAEETQYF,TGTGCCAGCAGTCCTGGGACTAGCGGGAGGGCCGAAGAGACCCAGTACTTC
many,.,TRBJ2-7,TRBV2,CASSDDRSSYEQYF,TGTGCCAGCAGTGATGACAGGAGCTCCTACGAGCAGTACTTC
.,.,TRBJ2-2,TRBV7-3,CASSAGLSPGELFF,TGTGCCAGCAGCGCTGGACTATCCCCCGGGGAGCTGTTTTTT
many,.,TRBJ1-2,TRBV27,CASSLATGTNYGYTF,TGTGCCAGCAGTTTGGCGACTGGCACTAACTATGGCTACACCTTC